This entry features one T cell receptor beta chain sequence. Its specificity is not known. These data come from a study of T cell repertoires in cytomegalovirus infection. Study context: CMV epitopes in the study were HLA-C-restricted (recently identified) and HLA-B-restricted (well studied).

CDR3 size: 15 residues. V dropped 5 bases and J dropped 0 bases, with 16 bases sitting between them. Germline lookup yields CDR1 DFQATT and CDR2 SNEGSKA (reference sequence). TCRdb recomputed calls from the reads with MiXCR, one row per CDR3 protein. The data contain 75,000 to 100,000 distinct CDR3 sequences, approximately 45% of them singletons. The sample in question was CD8+ T cells from cultured PBMCs, obtained from culture after CMV antigen stimulation. The J gene is TRBJ1-1, the V gene TRBV20-1, with TRBD1 as a possible D gene (5 bases). The TCR comes from a human donor in good health (CMV status not recorded). Some clones in this sample may be carry-over from other donors' samples. The CDR3 here is CSAVRDGALNTEAFF. The DNA for the CDR3 is TGCAGTGCTGTTCGGGACGGGGCTCTGAACACTGAAGCTTTCTTT.